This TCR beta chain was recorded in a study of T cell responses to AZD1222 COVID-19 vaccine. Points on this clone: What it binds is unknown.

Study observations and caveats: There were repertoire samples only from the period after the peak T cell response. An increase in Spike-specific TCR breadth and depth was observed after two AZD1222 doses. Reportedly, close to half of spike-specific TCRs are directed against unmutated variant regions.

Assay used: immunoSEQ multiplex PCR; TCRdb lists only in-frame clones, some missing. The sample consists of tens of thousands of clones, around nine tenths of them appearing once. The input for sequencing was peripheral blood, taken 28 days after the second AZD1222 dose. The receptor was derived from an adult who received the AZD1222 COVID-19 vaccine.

In DNA form, the CDR3 reads TGTGCCAGTACCTCGGGACAGGGCGGAAACACCATATATTTT. This gives the protein CASTSGQGGNTIYF. The chain carries TRBV19 and TRBJ1-3, with 9 nucleotides matching TRBD1. The germline V gene has CDR1 LNHDA and CDR2 SQIVND (reference sequence). Unmatched junction bases numbered 5, after V lost 7 bases and J lost 4 bases. This CDR3 has 14 amino acids.